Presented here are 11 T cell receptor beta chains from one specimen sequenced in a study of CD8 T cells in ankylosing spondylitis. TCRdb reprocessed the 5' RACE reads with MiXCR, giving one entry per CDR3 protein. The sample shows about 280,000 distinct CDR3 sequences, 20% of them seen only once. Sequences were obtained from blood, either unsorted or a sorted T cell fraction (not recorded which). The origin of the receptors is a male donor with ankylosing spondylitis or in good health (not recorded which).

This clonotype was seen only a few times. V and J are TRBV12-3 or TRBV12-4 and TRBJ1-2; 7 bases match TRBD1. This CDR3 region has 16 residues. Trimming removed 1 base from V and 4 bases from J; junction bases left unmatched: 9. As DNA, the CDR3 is TGTGCCAGCAGTTTAGGTCCCCAGGGGGGCACCTATGGCTACACCTTC. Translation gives CASSLGPQGGTYGYTF.

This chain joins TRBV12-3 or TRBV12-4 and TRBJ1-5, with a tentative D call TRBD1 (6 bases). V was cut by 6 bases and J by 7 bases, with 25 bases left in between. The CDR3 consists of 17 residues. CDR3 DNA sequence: TGTGCCAGCAGGCGCCCCCTTCCGACGGGGGGCAGACAGCCCCAGCATTTT. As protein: CASRRPLPTGGRQPQHF.

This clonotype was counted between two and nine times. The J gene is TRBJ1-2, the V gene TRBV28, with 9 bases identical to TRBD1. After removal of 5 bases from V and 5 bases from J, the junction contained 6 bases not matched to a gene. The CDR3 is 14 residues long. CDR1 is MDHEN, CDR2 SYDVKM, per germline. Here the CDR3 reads CASSKAGTGYGYTF. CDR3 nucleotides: TGTGCCAGCAGTAAAGCCGGGACAGGGTATGGCTACACCTTC.

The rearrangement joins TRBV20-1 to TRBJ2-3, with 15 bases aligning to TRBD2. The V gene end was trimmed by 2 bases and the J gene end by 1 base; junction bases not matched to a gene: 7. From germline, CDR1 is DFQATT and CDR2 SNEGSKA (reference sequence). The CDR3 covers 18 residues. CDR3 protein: CSARSAGTSGGRTDTQYF. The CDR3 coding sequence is TGCAGTGCTAGATCGGCCGGGACTAGCGGGGGGCGCACAGATACGCAGTATTTT.

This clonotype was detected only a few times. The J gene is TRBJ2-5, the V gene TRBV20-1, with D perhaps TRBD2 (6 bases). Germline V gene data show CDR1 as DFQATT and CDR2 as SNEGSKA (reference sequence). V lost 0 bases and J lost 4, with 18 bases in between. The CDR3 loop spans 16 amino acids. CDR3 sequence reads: CSARDDTLAGRETQYF. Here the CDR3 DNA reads TGCAGTGCTAGAGACGATACCTTGGCGGGAAGAGAGACCCAGTACTTC.

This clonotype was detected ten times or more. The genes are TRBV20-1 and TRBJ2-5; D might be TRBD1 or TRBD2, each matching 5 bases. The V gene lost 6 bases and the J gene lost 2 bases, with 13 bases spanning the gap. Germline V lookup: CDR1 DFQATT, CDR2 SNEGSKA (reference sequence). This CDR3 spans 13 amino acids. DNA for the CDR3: TGCAGTGCATACGGGGACCCACAAGAGACCCAGTACTTC. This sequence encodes CSAYGDPQETQYF.

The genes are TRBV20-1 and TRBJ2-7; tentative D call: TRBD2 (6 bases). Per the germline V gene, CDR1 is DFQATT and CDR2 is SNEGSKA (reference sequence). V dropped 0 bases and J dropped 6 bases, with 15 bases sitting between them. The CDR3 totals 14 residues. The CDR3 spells CSARDSRAGREQYV. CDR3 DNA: TGCAGTGCTAGAGATTCCCGGGCGGGACGCGAGCAGTACGTC.

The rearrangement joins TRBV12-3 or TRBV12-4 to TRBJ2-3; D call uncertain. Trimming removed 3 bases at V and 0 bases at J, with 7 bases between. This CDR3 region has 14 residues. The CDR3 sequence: CASSFVRSTDTQYF. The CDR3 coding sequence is TGTGCCAGCAGTTTTGTTCGGAGCACAGATACGCAGTATTTT.

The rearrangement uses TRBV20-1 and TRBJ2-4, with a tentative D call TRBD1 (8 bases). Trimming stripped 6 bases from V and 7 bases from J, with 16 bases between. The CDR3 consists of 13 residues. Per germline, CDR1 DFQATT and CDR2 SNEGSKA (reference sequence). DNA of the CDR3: TGCAGTGCAGGCGGACAGGGAGGGAACATTCAGTACTTC. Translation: CSAGGQGGNIQYF.

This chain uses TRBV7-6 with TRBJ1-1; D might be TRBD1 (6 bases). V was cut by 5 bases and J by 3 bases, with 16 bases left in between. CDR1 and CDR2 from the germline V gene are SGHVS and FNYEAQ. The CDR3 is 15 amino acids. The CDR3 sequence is CASSGHRVGDTEAFF. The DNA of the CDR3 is TGTGCCAGCAGCGGCCACAGGGTAGGAGACACTGAAGCTTTCTTT.

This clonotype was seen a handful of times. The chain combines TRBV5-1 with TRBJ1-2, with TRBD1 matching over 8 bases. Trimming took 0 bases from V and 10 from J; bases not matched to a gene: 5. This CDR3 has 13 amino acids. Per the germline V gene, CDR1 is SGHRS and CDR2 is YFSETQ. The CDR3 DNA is TGCGCCAGCAGCTTGGTGGCAGGGGGCGTCTACACCTTC. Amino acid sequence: CASSLVAGGVYTF.